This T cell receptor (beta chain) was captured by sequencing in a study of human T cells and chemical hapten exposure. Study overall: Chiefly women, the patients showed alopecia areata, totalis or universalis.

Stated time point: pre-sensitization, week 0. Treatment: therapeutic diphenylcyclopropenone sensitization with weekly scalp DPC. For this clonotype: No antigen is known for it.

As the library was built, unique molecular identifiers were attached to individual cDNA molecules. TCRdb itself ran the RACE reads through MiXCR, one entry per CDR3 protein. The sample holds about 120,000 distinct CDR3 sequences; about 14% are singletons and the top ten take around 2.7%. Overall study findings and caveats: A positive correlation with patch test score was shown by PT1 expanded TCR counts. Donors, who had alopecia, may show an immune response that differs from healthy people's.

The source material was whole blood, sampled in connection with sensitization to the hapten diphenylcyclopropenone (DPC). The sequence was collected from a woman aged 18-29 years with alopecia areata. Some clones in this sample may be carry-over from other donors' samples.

CDR3 protein: CASSERTGRDEQYF. CDR3 bases: TGTGCCAGCAGTGAAAGAACAGGGAGGGACGAGCAGTACTTC. V gene TRBV6-1 combines with J gene TRBJ2-7; D possibly corresponds to TRBD2 (7 bases). This CDR3 is 14 amino acids long. V was shortened by 2 bases and J by 5 bases, with 13 bases between the two germline ends. Germline V lookup: CDR1 MNHNS, CDR2 SASEGT.